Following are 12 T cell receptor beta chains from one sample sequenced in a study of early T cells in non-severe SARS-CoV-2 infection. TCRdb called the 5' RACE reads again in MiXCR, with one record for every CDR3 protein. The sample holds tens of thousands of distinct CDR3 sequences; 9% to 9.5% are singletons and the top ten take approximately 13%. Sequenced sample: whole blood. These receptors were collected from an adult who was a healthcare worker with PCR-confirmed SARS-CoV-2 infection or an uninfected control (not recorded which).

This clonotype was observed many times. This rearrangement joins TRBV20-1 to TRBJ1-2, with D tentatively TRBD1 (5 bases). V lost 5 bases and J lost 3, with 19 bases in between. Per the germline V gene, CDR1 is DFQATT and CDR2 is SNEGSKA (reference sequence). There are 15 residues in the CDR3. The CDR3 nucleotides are TGCAGTGCTTTCAAGGGCGTCAGGGAGGACTATGGCTACACCTTC. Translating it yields CSAFKGVREDYGYTF.

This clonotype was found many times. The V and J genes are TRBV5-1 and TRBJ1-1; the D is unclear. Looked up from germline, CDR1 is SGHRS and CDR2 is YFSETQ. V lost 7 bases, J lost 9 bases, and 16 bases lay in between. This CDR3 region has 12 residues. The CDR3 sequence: CASGVAEKKAFF. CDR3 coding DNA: TGCGCCAGCGGTGTGGCAGAGAAGAAAGCTTTCTTT.

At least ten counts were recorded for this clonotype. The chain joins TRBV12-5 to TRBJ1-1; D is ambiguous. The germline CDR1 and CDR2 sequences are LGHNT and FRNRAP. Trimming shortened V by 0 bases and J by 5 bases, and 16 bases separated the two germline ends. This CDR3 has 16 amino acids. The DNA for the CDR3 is TGTGCTAGTGGTTTGGTGGTGGCTCGGGGTGGGACTGAAGCTTTCTTT. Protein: CASGLVVARGGTEAFF.

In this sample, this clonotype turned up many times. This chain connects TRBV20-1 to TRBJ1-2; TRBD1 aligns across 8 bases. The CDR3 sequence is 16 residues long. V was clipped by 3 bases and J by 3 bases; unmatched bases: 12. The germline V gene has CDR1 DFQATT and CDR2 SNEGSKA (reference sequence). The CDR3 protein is CSASPGTGVAYYGYTF. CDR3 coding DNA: TGCAGTGCTAGCCCCGGGACAGGAGTAGCTTACTATGGCTACACCTTC.

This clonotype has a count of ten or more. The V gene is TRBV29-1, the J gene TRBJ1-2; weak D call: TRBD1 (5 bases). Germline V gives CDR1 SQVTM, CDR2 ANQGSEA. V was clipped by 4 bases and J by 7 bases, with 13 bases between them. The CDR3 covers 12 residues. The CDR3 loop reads CSVVQGAGGYTF. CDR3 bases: TGCAGCGTTGTGCAAGGGGCTGGTGGCTACACCTTC.

The CDR3 here is CASAGINSGNTIYF. CDR3 bases: TGTGCCAGCGCGGGGATCAACTCTGGAAACACCATATATTTT. The V call is TRBV6-5, the J call TRBJ1-3; D remains unclear. The V and J ends lost 8 bases and 0 bases respectively, with 11 bases between them. This CDR3 contains 14 residues. Germline CDR1 reads MNHEY; CDR2 reads SVGAGI.

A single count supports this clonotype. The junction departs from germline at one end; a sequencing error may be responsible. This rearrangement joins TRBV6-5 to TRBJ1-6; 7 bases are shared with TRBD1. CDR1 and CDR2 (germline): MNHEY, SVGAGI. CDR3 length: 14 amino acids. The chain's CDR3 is CASSRQGENSSLHF. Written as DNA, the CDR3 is TGTGCCAGCAGTCGACAGGGAGAAAATTCATCCCTCCACTTT.

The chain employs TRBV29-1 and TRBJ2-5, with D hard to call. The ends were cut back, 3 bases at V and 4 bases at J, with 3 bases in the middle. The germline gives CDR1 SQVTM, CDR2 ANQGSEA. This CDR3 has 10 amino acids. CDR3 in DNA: TGCAGCGTTGAGAGAGAGACCCAGTACTTC. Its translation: CSVERETQYF. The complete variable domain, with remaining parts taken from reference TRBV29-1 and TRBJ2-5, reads SAVISQKPSRDICQRGTSLTIQCQVDSQVTMMFWYRQQPGQSLTLIATANQGSEATYESGFVIDKFPISRPNLTFSTLTVSNMSPEDSSIYLCSVERETQYFGPGTRLLVL.

In nucleotides, the CDR3 is TGTGCCAGCAGTTCCCGCCCGACCGGGGAGCTGTTTTTT. This sequence encodes CASSSRPTGELFF. The chain employs TRBV7-2 and TRBJ2-2; D not certain. Per the germline V gene, CDR1 is SGHTA and CDR2 is FQGNSA. The CDR3 consists of 13 residues. With 6 bases removed from V and 5 bases from J, the gap between germline ends came to 10 bases.

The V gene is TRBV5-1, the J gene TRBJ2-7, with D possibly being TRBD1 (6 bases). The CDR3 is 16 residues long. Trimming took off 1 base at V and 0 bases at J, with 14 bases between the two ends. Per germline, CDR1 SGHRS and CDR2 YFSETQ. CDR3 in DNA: TGCGCCAGCAGCTTGTCGACAGGACTCAGCTCCTACGAGCAGTACTTC. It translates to CASSLSTGLSSYEQYF.

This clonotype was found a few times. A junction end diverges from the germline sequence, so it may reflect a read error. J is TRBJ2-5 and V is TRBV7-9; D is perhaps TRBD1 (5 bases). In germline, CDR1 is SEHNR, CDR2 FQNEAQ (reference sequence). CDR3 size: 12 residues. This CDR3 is CASSLIAGTGHF. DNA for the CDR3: TGTGCCAGCAGCCTTATCGCAGGAACAGGTCACTTC.

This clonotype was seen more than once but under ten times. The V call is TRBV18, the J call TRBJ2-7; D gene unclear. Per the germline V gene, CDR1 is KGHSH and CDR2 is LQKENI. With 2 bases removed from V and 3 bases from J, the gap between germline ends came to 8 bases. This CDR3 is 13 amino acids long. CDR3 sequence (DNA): TGTGCCAGCTCACCATCTCAGGACTACGAGCAGTACTTC. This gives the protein CASSPSQDYEQYF.